This TCR beta chain appears in the sequencing data of a study of shared clonotypes between healthy human individuals (dated by TCRdb to 2020 to 2021). For the study in its entirety: Three men and a couple of women, aged 18 to 49 years, made up the cohort. Between about 0.85 and 8.9 billion PBMCs per donor were obtained by leukapheresis. To increase sequencing depth and limit assay-specific biases, different laboratories used diverse techniques to prepare libraries and sequence TCR repertoires. To estimate repertoire size and how much clonotypes are shared between individuals, the study performed deep sequencing of blood TCR repertoires from a few healthy adults. Per donor, three plates each were used for CD4 naive and CD4 memory, two for CD8 naive, and one for CD8 memory. The study at large found these results: Even with the large sequencing depth, rarefaction of the sorted-subset datasets indicated that sequencing was incomplete. Larger estimated clonotype richness was generally found for naive subsets than for memory subsets. Pairwise subsampling indicated that sequencing depth was expected to affect the degree of clonotype sharing among donors. Compared with non-shared clonotypes, clonotypes shared by all four sorted-subset donors had higher generation probabilities. Across a handful of donors, 5% to 6% of naive CD4, roughly 3.5% of naive CD8, approximately 2.5% of memory CD4, and roughly 0.41% of memory CD8 clonotypes were shared. Sampling was restricted to blood, and TCR repertoires in tissue are likely to differ from TCR repertoires in blood. Because the study included only a small number of donors, the genetic and exposure-history diversity represented was limited.

Using the deep immunoSEQ assay, TCR CDR3 regions were amplified from genomic DNA by multiplex PCR. Extracted genomic DNA from each cell subset was spread evenly across all wells of several immunoSEQ 96-well plates, with each plate serving as a replicate. Each replicate PCR for sorted subsets received roughly 200 ng genomic DNA, equal to tens of thousands of T cell genomes. Purified libraries were measured with a Qubit 3.0 fluorometer, size-checked on a Bioanalyzer 2100, and measured again with the KAPA Library Quantification kit. Every immunoSEQ 96-well plate was sequenced on a dedicated single-read 150-cycle Illumina NextSeq 550 flow cell. Per the original workflow: Because the immunoSEQ output held only junctional sequences and lacked quality scores, the filtering could not match the filtering applied to full-length reads. To assign V/J genes and CDR3, sequences were annotated against IMGT germline references using PyIR, a Python wrapper for IgBLAST v1.9. Any read was removed if the V/J assignment was weak (E-value above 1e-6), the CDR3 was missing, or the read contained stop codons, out-of-frame junctions, or ambiguous translated residues. A V3J clonotype was defined by an identical inferred V gene, J gene, and CDR3 amino acid sequence. The percentage overlap between two repertoires was calculated by dividing the number of shared unique clonotypes by the size of the smaller repertoire. Repertoire richness was assessed with RTK rarefaction, the Chao1 estimator, and Recon v2.1 estimates of unobserved clonotypes. OLGA was used to compute generation probabilities for all TCRbeta clonotypes that the gDNA method yielded from several donors. TCRdb carries this immuneACCESS record with in-frame sequences only. Its versions omit some clonotypes, under half of them owing to an unresolved V gene in the studies checked, with the rest unexplained. That table gives V, J and clone size, and the DNA gave D and trimming. The sample records 1.6 million or so clones, roughly 95% of which are singletons. The ten largest clones take up roughly 1.2% of the sample.

In regard to this clone: The target of this receptor is not known. Base qualities are missing; no much larger clone stands one base away.

Measured from the cysteine to the phenylalanine, the CDR3 is 15 residues long. This entry keeps only the CDR3 DNA: 45 bases, framed from base 1. Looking up the germline V gene (reference sequence) yields CDR1 SGHNT and CDR2 YYREEE. V is trimmed back by 4 bases and J by 2 bases, and the junction contains 6 bases that no gene match accounts for. The donors were healthy, HIV-negative adults with no recently reported acute infections or vaccinations. Only Caucasian adults living in Nashville, Tennessee, USA were represented among the donors. CD4+ T cells were enriched through magnetic negative selection, after which naive cells were positively selected on CD45RA and the remaining negative fraction served as the memory subset. Blood was obtained by leukapheresis, after which PBMCs were separated by Ficoll-Histopaque density gradient centrifugation and cryopreserved in liquid nitrogen vapor phase. Purity and quantity of every magnetically sorted T cell population were checked by analytical flow cytometry. Genomic DNA was isolated from each sorted fraction and quantified by UV absorbance on a Nanodrop 2000c.

Recombination joined TRBV5-4 with TRBJ2-7, and TRBD1 matches 10 of the central bases. The receptor was isolated from a man aged 25-45 years in good health. The sample was naive CD4+ T cells sorted from blood. Read against the paper, the sample's cell subset or site label means: CD45RA+ positively selected. The nucleotides are TGTGCCAGCAGCAGGGGAGGGACAGGGGCCTACGAGCAGTACTTC. Translated, it reads CASSRGGTGAYEQYF.